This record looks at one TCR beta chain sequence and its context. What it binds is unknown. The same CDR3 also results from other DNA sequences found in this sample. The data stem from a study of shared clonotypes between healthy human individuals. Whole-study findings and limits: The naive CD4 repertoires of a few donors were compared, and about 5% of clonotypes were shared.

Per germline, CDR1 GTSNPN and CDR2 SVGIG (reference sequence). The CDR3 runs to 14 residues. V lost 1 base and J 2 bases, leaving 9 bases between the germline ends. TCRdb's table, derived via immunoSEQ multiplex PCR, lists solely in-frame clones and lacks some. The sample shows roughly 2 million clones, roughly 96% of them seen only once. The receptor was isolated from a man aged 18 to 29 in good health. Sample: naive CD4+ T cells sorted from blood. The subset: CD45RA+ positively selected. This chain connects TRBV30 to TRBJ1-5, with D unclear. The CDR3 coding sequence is TGTGCCTGGAGTGGGGGAAACGGCAATCAGCCCCAGCATTTT. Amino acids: CAWSGGNGNQPQHF. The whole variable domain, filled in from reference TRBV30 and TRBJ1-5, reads SQTIHQWPATLVQPVGSPLSLECTVEGTSNPNLYWYRQAAGRGLQLLFYSVGIGQISSEVPQNLSASRPQDRQFILSSKKLLLSDSGFYLCAWSGGNGNQPQHFGDGTRLSIL.